Listed below are T cell receptor beta chains from one sample, sequenced in a study of blood T cells in healthy people across ages. TCRdb redid the calling of the 5' RACE reads with MiXCR, one entry per CDR3 protein. The sample shows 600,000 to 800,000 distinct CDR3 sequences, over 40% of them seen only once. The sequenced sample consisted of blood. The receptors shown here come from a woman at least 80 years old in good health. Both conserved end residues are part of each CDR3. The D gene is left open where the match is weak. Not all rows give a size; the values are once, few, many and, for expanded clones, a class.

>many|TRBJ2-4|TRBD1|TRBV20-1
TGCAGTGTGGGGACAGCCCATCTAGCCAAAAACATTCAGTACTTC
CSVGTAHLAKNIQYF
>.|TRBJ2-5|.|TRBV12-3/TRBV12-4
TGTGCCAGCAGTAGCATTTCTAACCCACCGGTGGAGACCCAGTACTTC
CASSSISNPPVETQYF
>.|TRBJ2-3|TRBD2|TRBV12-3/TRBV12-4
TGTGCCAGCAGTCTCCGGGGCAGAGCGGGGACAGATACGCAGTATTTT
CASSLRGRAGTDTQYF
>.|TRBJ2-1|.|TRBV5-1
TGCGCCAGCAGCTATAGACAGGGAAGGGAGGAGACCCAGTTCTTC
CASSYRQGREETQFF
>.|TRBJ2-1|TRBD1|TRBV6-2/TRBV6-3
TGTGCCGGCAGTCCCTACAGGGGAAGATCCTACAATGAGCAGTTCTTC
CAGSPYRGRSYNEQFF
>few|TRBJ2-7|.|TRBV28
TGTGCCAGCAGTTTGATCCCAGGGGGGCTATACGAGCAGTACTTC
CASSLIPGGLYEQYF
>.|TRBJ1-2|.|TRBV4-2
TGTGCCAGCAGCCAAGAAATCGACAGTAACTATGGCTACACCTTC
CASSQEIDSNYGYTF
>many|TRBJ1-2|TRBD1|TRBV6-5
TGTGCCAGCAGACGGACAGGTGATGCAGGCTACACCTTC
CASRRTGDAGYTF
>few|TRBJ1-2|.|TRBV12-3/TRBV12-4
TGTGCCAGCAGCCCAGGGACAAGGAACAACTATGGCTACACCTTC
CASSPGTRNNYGYTF
>few|TRBJ2-2|TRBD2|TRBV4-1
TGCGCCAGCAGCCAAGCGACTAGCGGGAGTTATACCGGGGAGCTGTTTTTT
CASSQATSGSYTGELFF
>.|TRBJ2-7|TRBD2|TRBV12-3/TRBV12-4
TGTGCCAGCCACCCCGGGACTAGCGACTACGAGCAGTACTTC
CASHPGTSDYEQYF
>many|TRBJ2-1|TRBD1|TRBV7-9
TGTGCCAGCAGCGAAAATGTGGGACAGATCAATGAGCAGTTCTTC
CASSENVGQINEQFF
>.|TRBJ2-7|.|TRBV4-2
TGTGCCAGCAGCCCGGGTGTTGGTTTGTCCTACGAGCAGTACTTC
CASSPGVGLSYEQYF
>many|TRBJ2-3|TRBD2|TRBV29-1
TGCAGCGTTGTTCCGGCGGGGGGGCCGTCAGATACGCAGTATTTT
CSVVPAGGPSDTQYF
>.|TRBJ2-7|TRBD2|TRBV29-1
TGCAGCGTAACCGGGACTAGCGGCTACAATGAGCAGTACTTC
CSVTGTSGYNEQYF
>.|TRBJ2-2|.|TRBV7-3
TGTGCCAGCAGCTTAAGTCATGCAACCGGGGAGCTGTTTTTT
CASSLSHATGELFF
>few|TRBJ2-7|TRBD2|TRBV5-1
TGCGCCAGCAGCGACCGCCTGGGGACTAGCGTGTACGAGCAGTACTTC
CASSDRLGTSVYEQYF
>.|TRBJ1-1|.|TRBV29-1
TGCAGCGTTGGACAGTTAATGAACACTGAAGCTTTCTTT
CSVGQLMNTEAFF
>few|TRBJ2-2|.|TRBV4-2
TGTGCCAGCAGCCCTACTAGCTCTCGGGCCGGGGAGCTGTTTTTT
CASSPTSSRAGELFF
>.|TRBJ2-3|.|TRBV5-1
TGCGCCAGCAGCTCGTCGAGCCCCGATACGCAGTATTTT
CASSSSSPDTQYF
>few|TRBJ2-4|.|TRBV21-1
TGTGCCAGCAGCAAGTTCTCCGACCCTGCGGGAAACATTCAGTACTTC
CASSKFSDPAGNIQYF
>.|TRBJ2-5|TRBD2|TRBV9
TGTGCCAGCAGTCTGTGGGCTAGCGGCGTTCAAGAGACCCAGTACTTC
CASSLWASGVQETQYF
>few|TRBJ2-1|TRBD1|TRBV24-1
TGTGCCACCAGTCCTACAGGACAGGGTTACCATGAGCAGTTCTTC
CATSPTGQGYHEQFF
>few|TRBJ2-7|.|TRBV6-1
TGTGCCAGCAGCCCCGAGACGGTCTACGAGCAGTACTTC
CASSPETVYEQYF